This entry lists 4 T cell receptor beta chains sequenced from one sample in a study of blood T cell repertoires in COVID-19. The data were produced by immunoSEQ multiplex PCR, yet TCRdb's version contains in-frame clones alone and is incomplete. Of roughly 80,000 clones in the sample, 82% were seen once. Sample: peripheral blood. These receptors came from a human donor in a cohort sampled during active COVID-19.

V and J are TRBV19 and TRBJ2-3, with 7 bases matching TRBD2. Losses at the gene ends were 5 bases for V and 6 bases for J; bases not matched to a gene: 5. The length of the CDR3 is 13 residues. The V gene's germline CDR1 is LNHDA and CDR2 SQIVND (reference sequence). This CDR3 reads CASSPGLVDTQYF. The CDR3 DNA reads TGTGCCAGTAGTCCCGGACTAGTCGATACGCAGTATTTT.

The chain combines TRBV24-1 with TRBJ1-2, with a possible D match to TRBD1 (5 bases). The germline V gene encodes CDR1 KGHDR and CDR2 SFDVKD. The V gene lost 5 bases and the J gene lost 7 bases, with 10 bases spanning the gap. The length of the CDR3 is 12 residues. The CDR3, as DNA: TGTGCCACCAGTGGGGGCGACGCTGGCTACACCTTC. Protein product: CATSGGDAGYTF.

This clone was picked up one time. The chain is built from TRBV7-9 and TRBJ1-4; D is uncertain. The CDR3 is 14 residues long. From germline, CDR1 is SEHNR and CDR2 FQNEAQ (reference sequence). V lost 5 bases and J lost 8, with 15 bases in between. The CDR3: CASSLTGGYEKLFF. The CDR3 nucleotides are TGTGCCAGCAGCCTAACGGGAGGTTACGAAAAACTGTTTTTT.

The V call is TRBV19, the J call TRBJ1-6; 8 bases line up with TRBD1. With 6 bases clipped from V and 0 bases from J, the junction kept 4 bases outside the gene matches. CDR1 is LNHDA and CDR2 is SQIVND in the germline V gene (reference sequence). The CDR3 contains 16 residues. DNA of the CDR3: TGTGCCAGTAGGGCAGGGGGCCGCTCCTATAATTCACCCCTCCACTTT. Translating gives CASRAGGRSYNSPLHF.